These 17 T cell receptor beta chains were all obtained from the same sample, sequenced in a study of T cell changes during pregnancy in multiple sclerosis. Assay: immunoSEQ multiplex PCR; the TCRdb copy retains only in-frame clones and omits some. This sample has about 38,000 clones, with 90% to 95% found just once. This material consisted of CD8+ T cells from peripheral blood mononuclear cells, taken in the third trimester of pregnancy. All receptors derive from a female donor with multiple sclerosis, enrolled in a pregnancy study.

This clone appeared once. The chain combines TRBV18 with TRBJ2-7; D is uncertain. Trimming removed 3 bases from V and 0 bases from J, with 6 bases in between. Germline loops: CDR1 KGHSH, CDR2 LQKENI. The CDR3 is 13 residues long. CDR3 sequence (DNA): TGTGCCAGCTCACCGCTTAGCTCCTACGAGCAGTACTTC. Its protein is CASSPLSSYEQYF.

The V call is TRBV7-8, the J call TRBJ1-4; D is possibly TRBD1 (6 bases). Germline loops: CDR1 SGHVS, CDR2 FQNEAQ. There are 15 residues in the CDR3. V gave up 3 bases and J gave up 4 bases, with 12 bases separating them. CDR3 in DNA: TGTGCCAGCAGCTTTACAGGGCAGATTAATGAAAAACTGTTTTTT. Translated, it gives CASSFTGQINEKLFF.

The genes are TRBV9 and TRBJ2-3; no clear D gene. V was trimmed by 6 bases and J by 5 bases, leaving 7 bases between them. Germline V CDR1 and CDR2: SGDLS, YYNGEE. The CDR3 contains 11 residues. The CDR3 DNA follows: TGTGCCAGCACCGCCGGAGATACGCAGTATTTT. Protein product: CASTAGDTQYF.

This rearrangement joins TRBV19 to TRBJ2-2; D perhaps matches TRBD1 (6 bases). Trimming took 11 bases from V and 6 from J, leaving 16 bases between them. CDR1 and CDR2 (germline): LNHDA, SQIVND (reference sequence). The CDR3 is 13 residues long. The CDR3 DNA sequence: TGTGCCCTCACAACCAAGGGGGCCGGGGAGCTGTTTTTT. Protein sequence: CALTTKGAGELFF.

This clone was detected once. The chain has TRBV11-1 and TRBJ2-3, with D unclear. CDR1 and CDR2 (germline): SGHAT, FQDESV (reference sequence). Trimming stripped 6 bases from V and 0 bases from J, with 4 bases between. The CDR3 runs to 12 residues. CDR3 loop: CASRTSTDTQYF. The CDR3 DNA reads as TGTGCCAGCAGAACTAGCACAGATACGCAGTATTTT.

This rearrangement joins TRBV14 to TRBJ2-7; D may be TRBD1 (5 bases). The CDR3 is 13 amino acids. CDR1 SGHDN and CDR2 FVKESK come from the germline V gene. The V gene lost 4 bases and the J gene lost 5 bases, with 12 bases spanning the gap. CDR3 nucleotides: TGTGCCAGCAGCCCCGCAGGGTCCAACGAGCAGTACTTC. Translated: CASSPAGSNEQYF.

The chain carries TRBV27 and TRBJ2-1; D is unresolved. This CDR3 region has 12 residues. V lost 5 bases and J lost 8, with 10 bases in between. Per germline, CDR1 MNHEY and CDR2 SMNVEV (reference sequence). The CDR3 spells CASSKYNHEQFF. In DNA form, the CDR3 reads TGTGCCAGCAGTAAATACAACCATGAGCAGTTCTTC.

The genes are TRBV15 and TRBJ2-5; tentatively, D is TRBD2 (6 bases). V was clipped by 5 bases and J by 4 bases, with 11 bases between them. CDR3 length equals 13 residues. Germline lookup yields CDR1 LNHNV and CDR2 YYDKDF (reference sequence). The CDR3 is CATSLWRGETQYF. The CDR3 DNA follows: TGTGCCACCAGCCTTTGGCGGGGAGAGACCCAGTACTTC.

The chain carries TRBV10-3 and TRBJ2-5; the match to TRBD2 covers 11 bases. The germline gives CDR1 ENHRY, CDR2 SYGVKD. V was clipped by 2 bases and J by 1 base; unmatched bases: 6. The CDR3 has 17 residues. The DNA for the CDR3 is TGTGCCATCAGTGAGGTTTCCCTAGCGGGGGGCCAAGAGACCCAGTACTTC. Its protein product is CAISEVSLAGGQETQYF.

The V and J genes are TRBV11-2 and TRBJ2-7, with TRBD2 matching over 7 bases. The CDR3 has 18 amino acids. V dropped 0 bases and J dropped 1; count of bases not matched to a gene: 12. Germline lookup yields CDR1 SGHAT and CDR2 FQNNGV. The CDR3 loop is CASSLELTASGASYEQYF. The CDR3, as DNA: TGTGCCAGCAGCTTAGAATTGACGGCCAGCGGGGCGTCCTACGAGCAGTACTTC.

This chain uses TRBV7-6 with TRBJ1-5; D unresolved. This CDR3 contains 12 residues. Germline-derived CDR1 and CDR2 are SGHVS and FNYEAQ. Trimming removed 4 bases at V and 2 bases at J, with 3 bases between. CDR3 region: CASSSGNQPQHF. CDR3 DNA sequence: TGTGCCAGCAGCTCGGGCAATCAGCCCCAGCATTTT. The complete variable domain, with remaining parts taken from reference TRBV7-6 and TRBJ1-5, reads GAGVSQSPRYKVTKRGQDVALRCDPISGHVSLYWYRQALGQGPEFLTYFNYEAQQDKSGLPNDRFSAERPEGSISTLTIQRTEQRDSAMYRCASSSGNQPQHFGDGTRLSIL.

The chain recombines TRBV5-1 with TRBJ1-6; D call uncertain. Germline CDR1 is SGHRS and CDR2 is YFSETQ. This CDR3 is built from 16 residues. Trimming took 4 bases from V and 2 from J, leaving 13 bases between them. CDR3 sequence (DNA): TGCGCCAGCAGCACAACCGGACTTACCTATAATTCACCCCTCCACTTT. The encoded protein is CASSTTGLTYNSPLHF.

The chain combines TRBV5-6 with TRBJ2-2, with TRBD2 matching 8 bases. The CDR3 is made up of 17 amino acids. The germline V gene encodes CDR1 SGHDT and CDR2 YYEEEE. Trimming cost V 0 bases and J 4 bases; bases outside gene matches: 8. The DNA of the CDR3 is TGTGCCAGCAGCTTGGAAGAGGGACTAGTTCGCACCGGGGAGCTGTTTTTT. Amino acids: CASSLEEGLVRTGELFF.

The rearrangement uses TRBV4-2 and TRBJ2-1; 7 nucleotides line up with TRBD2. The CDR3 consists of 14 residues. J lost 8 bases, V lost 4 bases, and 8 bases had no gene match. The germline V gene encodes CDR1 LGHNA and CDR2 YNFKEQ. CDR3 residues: CASSPRRAGDEQFF. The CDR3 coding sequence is TGTGCCAGCAGCCCTCGGAGGGCGGGGGATGAGCAGTTCTTC.

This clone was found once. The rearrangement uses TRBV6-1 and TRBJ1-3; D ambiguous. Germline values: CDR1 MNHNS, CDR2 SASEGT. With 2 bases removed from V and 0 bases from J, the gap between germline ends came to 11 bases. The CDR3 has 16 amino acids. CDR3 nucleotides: TGTGCCAGCAGTGAAATCCCCCCAGACTCTGGAAACACCATATATTTT. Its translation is CASSEIPPDSGNTIYF.

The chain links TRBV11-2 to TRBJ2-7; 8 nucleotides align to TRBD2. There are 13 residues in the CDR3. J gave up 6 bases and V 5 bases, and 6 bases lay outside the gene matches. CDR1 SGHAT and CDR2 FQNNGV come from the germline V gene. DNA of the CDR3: TGTGCCAGCAGCCCCGGGACTAGACGCGAGCAGTACTTC. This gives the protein CASSPGTRREQYF.

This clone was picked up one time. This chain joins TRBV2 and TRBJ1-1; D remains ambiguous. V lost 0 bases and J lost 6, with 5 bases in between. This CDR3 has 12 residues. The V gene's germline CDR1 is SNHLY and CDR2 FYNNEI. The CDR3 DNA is TGTGCCAGCAGTGAAGCGTCTTCTGAAGCTTTCTTT. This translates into CASSEASSEAFF.